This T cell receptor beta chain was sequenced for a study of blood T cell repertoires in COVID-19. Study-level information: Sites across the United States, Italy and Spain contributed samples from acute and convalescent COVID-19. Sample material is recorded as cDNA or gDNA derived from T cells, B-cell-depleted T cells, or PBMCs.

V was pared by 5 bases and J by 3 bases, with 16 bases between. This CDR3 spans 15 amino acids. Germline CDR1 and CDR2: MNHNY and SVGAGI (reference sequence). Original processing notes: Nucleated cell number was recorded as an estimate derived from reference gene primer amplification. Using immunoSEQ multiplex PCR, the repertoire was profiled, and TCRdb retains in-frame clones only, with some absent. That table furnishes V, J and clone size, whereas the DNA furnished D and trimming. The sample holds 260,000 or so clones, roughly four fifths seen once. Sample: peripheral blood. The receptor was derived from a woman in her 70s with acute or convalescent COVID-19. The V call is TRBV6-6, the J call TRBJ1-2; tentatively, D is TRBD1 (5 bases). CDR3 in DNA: TGTGCCAGCAGTACCTCACATCGGGGGGACTATGGCTACACCTTC. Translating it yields CASSTSHRGDYGYTF.